This is a list of T cell receptor beta chains from one sample in a study of blood T cells in healthy people across ages. TCRdb called the 5' RACE reads again in MiXCR, with one record for every CDR3 protein. Among fewer than 1,200,000 distinct CDR3 sequences listed, under 30% were seen once. The data also belong to a second study, concerning T cells of mothers and their children.

Sequenced: blood. Receptors originate from a girl aged 2 to 10 in good health. CDR3s include the opening cysteine and the closing phenylalanine or tryptophan. The D gene is left open where the match is weak. Only part of the rows carry a size: once, few, many, or a class if the clone is expanded.

abundance	v_gene	j_gene	d_gene	CDR3nt	CDR3aa
.	TRBV7-9	TRBJ1-2	TRBD1	TGTGCCAGCAGTACAGGGGAGGCCTATGGCTACACCTTC	CASSTGEAYGYTF
few	TRBV20-1	TRBJ1-1	.	TGCAATGCTAGTAGCCCGGCGGACACTGAAGCTTTCTTT	CNASSPADTEAFF
few	TRBV7-8	TRBJ1-2	TRBD1	TGTGCCAGCAGCTTAGGTGCCGGGACAGGGTATGGCTACACCTTC	CASSLGAGTGYGYTF
.	TRBV5-1	TRBJ1-1	TRBD1	TGCGCCAGCAGCGGATGGGACAGGGTGAACACTGAAGCTTTCTTT	CASSGWDRVNTEAFF
.	TRBV25-1	TRBJ1-1	.	TGTGCCAGCAGTGAAAGGGTCCAGGGGAACACTGAAGCTTTCTTT	CASSERVQGNTEAFF
.	TRBV7-9	TRBJ2-1	TRBD1	TGTGCCAGCAGCTTAGGTTCGGGACAGGGGTACGGCGATGAGCAGTTCTTC	CASSLGSGQGYGDEQFF
.	TRBV15	TRBJ2-1	TRBD2	TGTGCCACCAGCAGAGGTCCCGGACTAGCGGGAGTCGATGAGCAGTTCTTC	CATSRGPGLAGVDEQFF
.	TRBV20-1	TRBJ2-7	.	TGCAGTGCTAGAGGTCCCACCTACGAGCAGTACTTC	CSARGPTYEQYF
few	TRBV7-9	TRBJ1-6	.	TGTGCCAGCAGCCTTGACCGCGGAGTTGAATCACCCCTCCACTTT	CASSLDRGVESPLHF
.	TRBV7-2	TRBJ2-1	.	TGTGCCAGCAGCTTGGGGGCCGGGGGCCCCTCCCTTTACAATGAGCAGTTCTTC	CASSLGAGGPSLYNEQFF
few	TRBV6-2/TRBV6-3	TRBJ2-5	TRBD2	TGTGCCAGCAACCGCGGGGGGGGGAGCGGCGAAGAGACCCAGTACTTC	CASNRGGGSGEETQYF
once	TRBV7-9	TRBJ1-2	.	TGTGCCAGCAGCTTAGCCGAGTGGTCCTATGGCTACACCTTC	CASSLAEWSYGYTF
few	TRBV9	TRBJ2-5	.	TGTGCCAGCAGCGTAGAGTCGTCCGCGCTTAAGGAGACCCAGTACTTC	CASSVESSALKETQYF
.	TRBV14	TRBJ2-7	TRBD1	TGTGCCAGCTCCTACGGACAGGCGTTATCCTACGAGCAGTACTTC	CASSYGQALSYEQYF
many	TRBV28	TRBJ2-7	.	TGTGCCAGCAGTTTGGGGGACACCTTCTACGAGCAGTACTTC	CASSLGDTFYEQYF
.	TRBV6-1	TRBJ1-2	TRBD1	TGTGCCATTTGGACAGGGACAACGAACTATGGTTACACCTTC	CAIWTGTTNYGYTF
few	TRBV9	TRBJ2-1	.	TGTGCCAGCAGCGTAGTGGGAAACAACCCCTACAATGAGCAGTTCTTC	CASSVVGNNPYNEQFF
.	TRBV7-8	TRBJ1-1	.	TGTGCCAGCAGTTACGACCTAGAAGCTTTCTTT	CASSYDLEAFF
many	TRBV3-1	TRBJ2-7	.	TGTGCCAGCAGCCGGGACCTGACCTACGAGCAGTACTTC	CASSRDLTYEQYF
.	TRBV18	TRBJ1-1	.	TGTGCCAGCTCACCACCGGCCGGGACCACTGAAGCTTTCTTT	CASSPPAGTTEAFF
.	TRBV21-1	TRBJ2-7	.	TGTGCCAGCAGCTTCCACCCCAAGACAGGAGGAAACGCCTACGAGCAGTACTTC	CASSFHPKTGGNAYEQYF
.	TRBV10-3	TRBJ2-7	.	TGTGCCATCAGTGCGGCGGGATCTTCCTACGAGCAGTACTTC	CAISAAGSSYEQYF
.	TRBV24-1	TRBJ2-2	.	TGTGCCTCTTCGGGACCTTTCGGAGGGGAGCTGTTTTTT	CASSGPFGGELFF
.	TRBV10-3	TRBJ2-7	.	TGTACCATCAGTGTAGGTAGCGGAACCTACGAGCAGTACTTC	CTISVGSGTYEQYF
.	TRBV12-3/TRBV12-4	TRBJ2-3	TRBD1	TGTGCCAGCAGTATTGGGACAGGCGGTCCGCGGGGTACGCAGTATTTT	CASSIGTGGPRGTQYF
.	TRBV27	TRBJ2-5	.	TGTGCCAGCAGTTTATCGAACTCCGGGACTCGGGGGGAGACCCAGTACTTC	CASSLSNSGTRGETQYF
.	TRBV10-3	TRBJ2-5	TRBD2	TGTGCCATCAGTGAGTCAGCGGGGGGTCAAGAGACCCAGTACTTC	CAISESAGGQETQYF
.	TRBV20-1	TRBJ2-5	.	TGCAGTGCTAACTCGGGTCGGGAGACCCAGTACTTC	CSANSGRETQYF
.	TRBV29-1	TRBJ2-7	.	TGCAGCGTTGTGACGAAACGAGCCTACGAGCAGTACTTC	CSVVTKRAYEQYF
.	TRBV7-2	TRBJ2-5	.	TGTGCCAGCAGCTTAGAGGGACAACAAGAGACCCAGTACTTC	CASSLEGQQETQYF
many	TRBV5-1	TRBJ2-7	.	TGCGCCAGCAGCTTGGACAGACCCGGCGAGCAGTACTTC	CASSLDRPGEQYF